This T cell receptor (beta chain) was captured by sequencing in a study of beta chain features in type 1 diabetes. Study results and caveats: Across all four CD4+ subsets, people with type 1 diabetes showed modestly shorter TCRB CDR3s.

V lost 2 bases and J lost 10, with 15 bases in between. The CDR3 consists of 15 residues. Germline V lookup: CDR1 SGHTA, CDR2 FQGNSA. In the case of this clone: Its antigen is unidentified.

Sequenced material consisted of expressed TCRB transcripts (all of the isolated RNA was reverse transcribed). Profiled with immunoSEQ multiplex PCR; TCRdb holds only in-frame clones, not every one. The sample lists around 320,000 clones; less than 15% were seen once. The sequenced sample was central memory CD4+ T cells from blood. V and J are TRBV7-2 and TRBJ1-6, with no clear D. This clonotype was obtained from a man aged 25 to 40 in good health. The DNA for the CDR3 is TGTGCCAGCAGCTTAAGTCCCCAAAGCTCCTCACCCCTCCACTTT. Protein sequence: CASSLSPQSSSPLHF.